This entry features one T cell receptor (beta chain) sequence. The data derive from a study of control samples from healthy donors and cancer patients. The assay was immunoSEQ multiplex PCR, and TCRdb's table has in-frame clones only and misses some. The table has over 110,000 clones, around 90% seen once. There are 10 residues in the CDR3. CDR1 is SGHNT, CDR2 YYREEE, per germline (reference sequence). The V end lost 7 bases, the J end lost 5 bases, and 7 bases lay between the germline ends. The specimen was blood. This receptor was obtained from a man aged 25 to 45 in good health. V and J are TRBV5-4 and TRBJ2-7; D call uncertain. CDR3 DNA sequence: TGTGCCAGCCTAAAGGACGAGCAGTACTTC. Protein sequence: CASLKDEQYF.